Presented here are 28 T cell receptor beta chains from one specimen sequenced in a study of a mutant IDH1 vaccine in newly diagnosed glioma. Specified time point: week 5, during vaccination. Vaccination comprised doses that each held 300 ug of mutant IDH1 20-mer peptide, plus topical imiquimod. Here immunoSEQ multiplex PCR was the method, and the copy in TCRdb shows in-frame clones only, minus some. There are about 75,000 clones in the sample; around 90% occur only once, and more than 0.5% lies in the top ten. Their antigens remain unidentified. The sequencing used PBMCs, collected from a glioma patient whose treatment included an IDH1 peptide vaccine. These receptor sequences come from a woman aged 45-65 years with glioma.

The chain joins TRBV5-4 to TRBJ1-2; the match to TRBD1 covers 7 bases. CDR1 is SGHNT and CDR2 is YYREEE in the germline V gene (reference sequence). The CDR3 totals 16 residues. V shed 0 bases, J shed 0 bases, and the junction held 5 bases outside the gene matches. Here the CDR3 DNA reads TGTGCCAGCAGCTTGGGTAGGGGGCCGGCTAACTATGGCTACACCTTC. This translates into CASSLGRGPANYGYTF.

The V and J genes are TRBV6-5 and TRBJ2-3; D is ambiguous. The germline CDR1 and CDR2 sequences are MNHEY and SVGAGI. There are 14 residues in the CDR3. The V end was cut by 3 bases, the J end by 1 base, with 8 bases between. This CDR3 is CASSYNGGTDTQYF. Written as DNA, the CDR3 is TGTGCCAGCAGTTATAATGGGGGCACAGATACGCAGTATTTT.

The chain has TRBV7-9 and TRBJ2-7; weak D call: TRBD1 (6 bases). CDR3 size: 14 residues. Germline V gives CDR1 SEHNR, CDR2 FQNEAQ (reference sequence). With 4 bases removed from V and 6 bases from J, the gap between germline ends came to 16 bases. The DNA for the CDR3 is TGTGCCAGCAGCTCCCCGAAACTCAGGGGCGAGCAGTACTTC. Its protein is CASSSPKLRGEQYF. Full variable domain (outside the CDR3, taken from reference TRBV7-9 and TRBJ2-7): DTGVSQNPRHKITKRGQNVTFRCDPISEHNRLYWYRQTLGQGPEFLTYFQNEAQLEKSRLLSDRFSAERPKGSFSTLEIQRTEQGDSAMYLCASSSPKLRGEQYFGPGTRLTVT.

This clone was found once. The genes are TRBV27 and TRBJ2-7; no reliable D call. The CDR3 runs 15 residues. The germline V gene encodes CDR1 MNHEY and CDR2 SMNVEV (reference sequence). V was trimmed by 5 bases and J by 4 bases, leaving 18 bases between them. The CDR3 nucleotides are TGTGCCAGCAGTCCCCCTGAATTGTGGCGGTACGAGCAGTACTTC. Translation: CASSPPELWRYEQYF.

The gene calls are TRBV27 and TRBJ2-3; D unclear. The CDR3 is 15 residues long. Trimming stripped 4 bases from V and 4 bases from J, with 15 bases between. The germline gives CDR1 MNHEY, CDR2 SMNVEV (reference sequence). CDR3 residues: CASSSSWAIADTQYF. The CDR3 DNA is TGTGCCAGCAGTTCGAGTTGGGCGATCGCAGATACGCAGTATTTT.

The gene calls are TRBV28 and TRBJ1-3, with unresolved D. This CDR3 region has 11 residues. Per the germline V gene, CDR1 is MDHEN and CDR2 is SYDVKM. The ends were cut back, 4 bases at V and 6 bases at J, with 4 bases in the middle. CDR3 sequence: CASSWVNTIYF. The CDR3 DNA reads as TGTGCCAGCAGTTGGGTAAACACCATATATTTT.

The chain couples TRBV28 to TRBJ1-5; D perhaps matches TRBD1 (6 bases). Trimming took off 5 bases at V and 7 bases at J, with 15 bases between the two ends. The germline CDR1 and CDR2 sequences are MDHEN and SYDVKM. The CDR3 loop spans 14 amino acids. The CDR3 loop reads CASSPNGGQQPQHF. The CDR3 DNA reads as TGTGCCAGCAGTCCCAATGGGGGCCAACAGCCCCAGCATTTT.

V usage is TRBV19 and J usage is TRBJ1-5, with a weak D call TRBD1 (5 bases). The CDR3 runs to 14 residues. V was shortened by 6 bases and J by 0 bases, with 9 bases between the two germline ends. Germline V lookup: CDR1 LNHDA, CDR2 SQIVND (reference sequence). CDR3: CASRIRDSNQPQHF. As DNA, the CDR3 is TGTGCCAGTAGAATCAGGGATAGCAATCAGCCCCAGCATTTT.

This rearrangement joins TRBV5-1 to TRBJ2-5; no reliable D call. CDR3 length: 12 amino acids. Germline V gene sequence: CDR1 SGHRS, CDR2 YFSETQ. V was shortened by 3 bases and J by 2 bases, with 5 bases between the two germline ends. The DNA for the CDR3 is TGCGCCAGCAGCTGGGATCAAGAGACCCAGTACTTC. This codes for CASSWDQETQYF.

This clone showed up just a few times. The V and J genes are TRBV9 and TRBJ2-7, with 8 bases identical to TRBD2. The V gene's germline CDR1 is SGDLS and CDR2 YYNGEE. Trimming cost V 4 bases and J 5 bases; bases outside gene matches: 8. This CDR3 spans 14 amino acids. CDR3: CASSPRGAGDEQYF. In nucleotides, the CDR3 is TGTGCCAGCAGCCCTCGAGGAGCGGGGGACGAGCAGTACTTC.

This clone was detected once. The chain has TRBV7-8 and TRBJ2-7; TRBD2 is a possible D gene (6 bases). V was cut by 2 bases and J by 2 bases, with 13 bases left in between. The CDR3 consists of 15 residues. CDR1 and CDR2 from the germline V gene are SGHVS and FQNEAQ. The CDR3 reads CASSLSSGGAYEQYF. The CDR3 DNA is TGTGCCAGCAGCTTATCCTCGGGCGGGGCCTACGAGCAGTACTTC.

This clone was recorded only once. The chain employs TRBV6-5 and TRBJ1-3; weak D call: TRBD1 (5 bases). Per the germline V gene, CDR1 is MNHEY and CDR2 is SVGAGI. Trimming stripped 2 bases from V and 2 bases from J, with 10 bases between. This CDR3 comprises 15 residues. CDR3 in amino acids: CASSYGGTAGNTIYF. In nucleotides, the CDR3 is TGTGCCAGCAGTTACGGGGGGACTGCTGGAAACACCATATATTTT.

This clone came up a few times. Here the CDR3 DNA reads TGCGCCAGCAGCCAAGAGAATTTGGCTAGCCGGGCCGAGTATTTT. It codes for CASSQENLASRAEYF. This chain connects TRBV4-1 to TRBJ2-3, with D tentatively TRBD2 (5 bases). Trimming stripped 0 bases from V and 13 bases from J, with 20 bases between. CDR3 size: 15 residues. The germline V gene has CDR1 MGHRA and CDR2 YSYEKL.

The gene calls are TRBV7-9 and TRBJ2-5; D is unresolved. The germline V gene has CDR1 SEHNR and CDR2 FQNEAQ (reference sequence). The CDR3 is 13 amino acids. Between the trimmed V and J ends, which lost 3 bases and 1 base, there was a span of 6 bases. DNA for the CDR3: TGTGCCAGCAGCTTCGGCCTCCAAGAGACCCAGTACTTC. This gives the protein CASSFGLQETQYF.

This sequence joins TRBV9 and TRBJ1-4; 8 nucleotides line up with TRBD1. The J segment lost 8 bases and the V segment lost 3 bases, leaving 9 bases of the junction unmatched. The CDR3 is made up of 15 amino acids. Germline V gives CDR1 SGDLS, CDR2 YYNGEE. The CDR3: CASSGPTGGIEKLFF. CDR3 bases: TGTGCCAGCAGCGGGCCCACAGGGGGAATAGAAAAACTGTTTTTT.

The chain joins TRBV9 to TRBJ2-3; D is undetermined. Trimming pared 0 bases from V and 0 bases from J, leaving 5 bases between. The CDR3 contains 14 residues. Germline CDR1 reads SGDLS; CDR2 reads YYNGEE. CDR3 sequence reads: CASSVAGSTDTQYF. CDR3 nucleotides: TGTGCCAGCAGCGTAGCCGGGAGCACAGATACGCAGTATTTT.

The V and J genes are TRBV6-5 and TRBJ1-4; TRBD1 is a possible D gene (5 bases). CDR3 length: 12 residues. The germline V gene has CDR1 MNHEY and CDR2 SVGAGI. V was pared by 5 bases and J by 8 bases, with 9 bases between. The CDR3 spells CASSPGREKLFF. The DNA for the CDR3 is TGTGCCAGCAGTCCGGGACGGGAAAAACTGTTTTTT.

With regard to this clone: Relative to the germline gene, one junction end is altered; a read error may explain this. This chain connects TRBV7-7 to TRBJ2-1; D is tentatively TRBD1 or TRBD2 (5 bases each). Germline values: CDR1 SSHAT, CDR2 FNYEAQ (reference sequence). CDR3 size: 15 residues. CDR3 protein: CASSLGTGTYNEQFF. CDR3 DNA sequence: TGTGCTAGCAGCTTAGGGACGGGAACCTACAATGAGCAGTTCTTC.

This clone has a handful of counts. The V call is TRBV5-4, the J call TRBJ1-2; 8 positions agree with TRBD1. V trimming: 0 bases; J trimming: 6 bases; junction bases outside the gene matches: 4. Germline lookup yields CDR1 SGHNT and CDR2 YYREEE (reference sequence). The CDR3 has 14 residues. The CDR3 nucleotides read TGTGCCAGCAGCTTGGGACAGGGGATGAATGGCTACACCTTC. Protein product: CASSLGQGMNGYTF.

On this clone: The identical CDR3 is also encoded by other nucleotide sequences in the sample. The chain carries TRBV5-1 and TRBJ2-7, with 7 bases fitting TRBD1. Germline trimming cut 0 bases from V and 2 bases from J; bases unmatched to any gene: 5. The CDR3 length is 15 residues. Germline V lookup: CDR1 SGHRS, CDR2 YFSETQ. The CDR3 DNA is TGCGCCAGCAGCTTGGGGACAGGTCCAGCCTACGAGCAGTACTTC. Translated: CASSLGTGPAYEQYF.

The chain joins TRBV7-2 to TRBJ2-5; 10 bases match TRBD2. This CDR3 is built from 17 residues. The J segment lost 5 bases and the V segment lost 5 bases, leaving 14 bases of the junction unmatched. Germline V gene sequence: CDR1 SGHTA, CDR2 FQGNSA. The CDR3 region has the DNA TGTGCCAGCAGCCTGAGACTAAGCGGGAGGGCCGAGGAGACCCAGTACTTC. Its protein is CASSLRLSGRAEETQYF.

The J gene is TRBJ2-7, the V gene TRBV29-1; TRBD1 is a possible D gene (6 bases). V shed 7 bases and J shed 4 bases, with 20 bases lying between them. CDR1 is SQVTM, CDR2 ANQGSEA, per germline. The CDR3 runs 14 residues. Here the CDR3 reads CSALGGLSSYEQYF. The CDR3 nucleotides are TGCAGCGCCCTAGGGGGTCTGAGCTCTTACGAGCAGTACTTC.

The chain carries TRBV2 and TRBJ1-5; D is possibly TRBD1 (5 bases). The CDR3 runs 15 residues. Trimming left V 6 bases short and J 5 bases short, with 17 bases between. The germline CDR1 and CDR2 sequences are SNHLY and FYNNEI. The CDR3 DNA is TGTGCCAGCAGCCAAGAGGGGTTACGGGATCAGCCCCAGCATTTT. Amino acid sequence: CASSQEGLRDQPQHF. The full variable domain, in which reference TRBV2 and TRBJ1-5 provide the parts outside the CDR3, is EPEVTQTPSHQVTQMGQEVILRCVPISNHLYFYWYRQILGQKVEFLVSFYNNEISEKSEIFDDQFSVERPDGSNFTLKIRSTKLEDSAMYFCASSQEGLRDQPQHFGDGTRLSIL.

This rearrangement joins TRBV6-1 to TRBJ1-2; D is ambiguous. V lost 0 bases and J lost 5, with 10 bases in between. This CDR3 is 14 amino acids long. CDR1 is MNHNS and CDR2 is SASEGT in the germline V gene. Written as DNA, the CDR3 is TGTGCCAGCAGTGAAGCGCTTCAAGGTTATGGCTACACCTTC. Translated: CASSEALQGYGYTF.

This chain links TRBV10-3 with TRBJ2-3; D is unclear. The V and J ends lost 2 bases and 0 bases respectively, with 9 bases between them. The germline CDR1 and CDR2 sequences are ENHRY and SYGVKD. CDR3 length: 15 amino acids. The CDR3 DNA reads as TGTGCCATCAGTGAGAGGGCAGTTAGCACAGATACGCAGTATTTT. This sequence encodes CAISERAVSTDTQYF.

V gene TRBV28 combines with J gene TRBJ2-1, with D hard to call. The V and J ends lost 6 bases and 0 bases respectively, with 9 bases between them. The germline CDR1 and CDR2 sequences are MDHEN and SYDVKM. This CDR3 has 14 amino acids. CDR3 coding DNA: TGTGCCAGCAGCCCTGATAGCTCCTACAATGAGCAGTTCTTC. It yields the protein CASSPDSSYNEQFF. The variable domain in full, with the rest retrieved from reference TRBV28 and TRBJ2-1, is DVKVTQSSRYLVKRTGEKVFLECVQDMDHENMFWYRQDPGLGLRLIYFSYDVKMKEKGDIPEGYSVSREKKERFSLILESASTNQTSMYLCASSPDSSYNEQFFGPGTRLTVL.

The CDR3 coding sequence is TGTGCTAGTGGTTTGGTAATAAGGACAGTCAGATCCTACGAGCAGTACTTC. The encoded protein is CASGLVIRTVRSYEQYF. V usage is TRBV12-5 and J usage is TRBJ2-7, with a possible D match to TRBD1 (6 bases). This CDR3 contains 17 residues. V was shortened by 0 bases and J by 1 base, with 16 bases between the two germline ends. CDR1 and CDR2 (germline): LGHNT, FRNRAP.

The genes are TRBV25-1 and TRBJ1-2, with D perhaps matching TRBD1 (5 bases). Deletions cut 7 bases from V and 8 bases from J, with 14 bases between. CDR3 length: 12 amino acids. Germline CDR1 and CDR2: MGHDK and SYGVNS. The CDR3 DNA is TGTGCCAGCAACCGGGACGGCTACGGCTACACCTTC. Translated, it gives CASNRDGYGYTF.